The clone carrying this T cell receptor (beta chain) has at least ten counts. Its cognate antigen is unknown. This entry comes from a study of T-cell reconstitution after alpha-beta-depleted transplantation in children. Findings and caveats of the study: One year post-transplant, T-cell counts and diversity were largely derived from T cells produced anew.

The CDR3 is made up of 15 amino acids. CDR1 and CDR2 (germline): SQVTM, ANQGSEA. V was pared by 4 bases and J by 3 bases, with 7 bases of the junction left unmatched. Unique molecular identifiers featured in how the TCRbeta library was prepared. Each CDR3 protein is one row after TCRdb ran MiXCR on the PCR reads. The sample contains 180,000 or so distinct CDR3 sequences, just under 6.5% of which appear only once. This clonotype was obtained from a girl under two years old with combined immunodeficiency, due to receive a stem cell transplant. The chain uses TRBV29-1 and TRBJ2-1; 9 nucleotides line up with TRBD2. The source was PBMCs, collected before TCRalphabeta/CD19-depleted stem cell transplant. In DNA form, the CDR3 reads TGCAGCGTTGTGTCCTCTAGCGGGGTCTACAATGAGCAGTTCTTC. It is translated as CSVVSSSGVYNEQFF.